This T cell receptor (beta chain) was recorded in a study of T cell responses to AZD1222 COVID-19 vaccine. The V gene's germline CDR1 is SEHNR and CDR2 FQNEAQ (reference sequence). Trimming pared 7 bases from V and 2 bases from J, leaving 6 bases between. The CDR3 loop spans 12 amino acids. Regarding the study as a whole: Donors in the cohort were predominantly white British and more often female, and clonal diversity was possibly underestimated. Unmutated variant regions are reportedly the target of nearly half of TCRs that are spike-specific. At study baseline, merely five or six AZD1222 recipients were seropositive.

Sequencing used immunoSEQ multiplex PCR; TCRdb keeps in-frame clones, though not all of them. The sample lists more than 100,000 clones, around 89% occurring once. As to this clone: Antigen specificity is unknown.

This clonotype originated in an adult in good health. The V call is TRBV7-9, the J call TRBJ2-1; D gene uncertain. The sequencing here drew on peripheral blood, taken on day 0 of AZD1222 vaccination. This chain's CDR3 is CASTLAYNEQFF. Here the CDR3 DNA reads TGTGCCAGCACCCTGGCCTACAATGAGCAGTTCTTC.